This T cell receptor (beta chain) was observed in a study of Graves' ophthalmopathy and Graves' hyperthyroidism. Investigators amplified TCR beta CDR3 regions from RNA transcripts. The first round was an RT-PCR with HTBI primers, and the second round was a multiplex PCR. Via MiXCR, TCRdb re-called the multiplex PCR reads, giving one row per CDR3 protein. This table holds 620,000 or so distinct CDR3 sequences, roughly 20% found once. The sample holds a few counts of this clonotype. Its antigen is still unknown. Per the germline V gene, CDR1 is SNHLY and CDR2 is FYNNEI. V was clipped by 2 bases and J by 3 bases, with 7 bases between them. CDR3 length: 13 amino acids. Notes on the study in general: The blood repertoire also included most expanded thyroid clonotypes above 0.001 frequency.

Ophthalmopathy not arising within 18 months of follow-up defined hyperthyroidism as stable. The starting material, approximately 10 ml of fresh peripheral blood, provided the PBMCs. Sequenced material: peripheral blood. This chain uses TRBV2 with TRBJ1-1; the D is unclear. The receptor comes from a woman aged 18 to 35 with stable Graves' hyperthyroidism. Some clones in this sample may be carry-over from other donors' samples. This chain's CDR3 is CASSELEDTEAFF. The CDR3 nucleotides are TGTGCCAGCAGTGAACTGGAGGACACTGAAGCTTTCTTT. Full variable domain (outside the CDR3, taken from reference TRBV2 and TRBJ1-1): EPEVTQTPSHQVTQMGQEVILRCVPISNHLYFYWYRQILGQKVEFLVSFYNNEISEKSEIFDDQFSVERPDGSNFTLKIRSTKLEDSAMYFCASSELEDTEAFFGQGTRLTVV.